The rows below give T cell receptor beta chains drawn from one sample of a study of blood T cell repertoires in COVID-19. The assay was immunoSEQ multiplex PCR, and TCRdb's table has in-frame clones only and misses some. The sample has some 99,000 clones, approximately 80% seen once. Sequences were obtained from peripheral blood. These receptors all stem from a woman between 50 and 59 years old with acute or convalescent COVID-19. The CDR3 runs from the conserved cysteine through the conserved F or W. A D gene is named only where the DNA matches it firmly.

d_call	j_call	v_call	cdr3_aa
-	TRBJ2-5	TRBV5-1	CASSLQVAEETQYF
-	TRBJ2-2	TRBV5-1	CASSYQVLKGTGELFF
-	TRBJ1-1	TRBV11-2	CASSPRPPGTTEAFF
-	TRBJ1-1	TRBV18	CASSPTPPTRMWNTEAFF
TRBD2	TRBJ2-5	TRBV11-1	CASSRQRGGRETQYF
-	TRBJ2-7	TRBV2	CATGRTSEQYF
TRBD1	TRBJ2-2	TRBV10-1	CASFFGTRDRGRKLSCTGELFF
TRBD1	TRBJ2-5	TRBV28	CASSRQGVPLVQYF
-	TRBJ1-3	TRBV28	CASRPPGSGNTIYF
TRBD1	TRBJ1-6	TRBV7-2	CASSLSGTANSPLHF
-	TRBJ1-1	TRBV6-9	CASSWGALNTEAFF
-	TRBJ2-7	TRBV30	CAWSVLGPTYEQYF
TRBD2	TRBJ2-2	TRBV5-1	CASSSGLAGNTGELFF
-	TRBJ1-3	TRBV4-1	CASSLDTAGNTIYF
TRBD1	TRBJ1-1	TRBV10-2	CASSESYRGSNTEAFF
TRBD1	TRBJ1-6	TRBV5-4	CASSMWDRNSPLHF
-	TRBJ1-2	TRBV6-5	CAILGNGYGYTF
-	TRBJ2-2	TRBV9	CASSVGGAITGELFF
TRBD2	TRBJ2-3	TRBV11-2	CASSPGLAGPLDTQYF
-	TRBJ2-3	TRBV5-8	CASSQVGDTQYF
-	TRBJ1-5	TRBV3-1/TRBV3-2	CASSQDLTGSQPQHF
TRBD1	TRBJ1-5	TRBV6-4	CASSETGGAGQPQHF
-	TRBJ1-1	TRBV6-5	CASSYFAVGEAFF
TRBD1	TRBJ1-4	TRBV19	CASSMEQGMSEKLFF
-	TRBJ2-7	TRBV30	CAWSGRLSYEQYF
TRBD1	TRBJ1-5	TRBV10-3	CAISMDGQADQPQHF
-	TRBJ2-3	TRBV5-1	CASSLALSTDTQYF
-	TRBJ2-3	TRBV19	CASSIRGIGDTQYF
TRBD1	TRBJ1-1	TRBV3-1/TRBV3-2	CASSQLRTGGVEAFF
-	TRBJ1-6	TRBV10-3	CAISETREGSPLHF
TRBD1	TRBJ2-2	TRBV28	CASSSTGVTGELFF
TRBD1	TRBJ1-5	TRBV19	CASSIADAYRGPNQPQHF
-	TRBJ2-2	TRBV7-9	CASSPQAGELFF
-	TRBJ1-4	TRBV30	CAWSAGGANEKLFF
TRBD2	TRBJ2-5	TRBV5-8	CASDLAGETQYF
-	TRBJ1-2	TRBV6-5	CATREGQIYGYTF
-	TRBJ2-1	TRBV11-2	CASSAGEEQFF
TRBD1	TRBJ1-6	TRBV7-8	CASSLAHPGQGPLHF
-	TRBJ1-1	TRBV2	CASNRDTEAFF
-	TRBJ2-7	TRBV7-2	CASSRVHYEQYF
-	TRBJ1-6	TRBV7-3	CASSLRGGKGSPLHF